The 20 T cell receptor beta chains below were found in one sample sequenced in a study of CXCR3-negative and CXCR3-positive naive CD8 T cells. UMI labels and 5' RACE were used to prepare the TRB cDNA libraries. Reanalyzing the 5' RACE reads, TCRdb keeps one entry per CDR3 protein, without DNA. The table counts 50,000 to 65,000 distinct CDR3 sequences; roughly 4.2% lies in the top ten. Sequencing was carried out using naive CXCR3- CD8+ T cells from blood. The subset was: CD45RO-CCR7+CD27+CD95- naive CD8+ T cells lacking CXCR3 (TNR3-). The receptors come from a human donor in good health. Some clones in this sample may be carry-over from other donors' samples.

The chain has TRBV19 and TRBJ1-2. Germline CDR1 is LNHDA and CDR2 is SQIVND (reference sequence). The CDR3 has 16 amino acids. The CDR3 sequence: CASMKGPVEPYYGYTF.

The chain couples TRBV11-2 to TRBJ1-5. The germline gives CDR1 SGHAT, CDR2 FQNNGV. The CDR3 totals 12 residues. The CDR3 protein is CASSFTNQPQHF.

The chain couples TRBV12-3 or TRBV12-4 to TRBJ1-5; TCRdb's D call, TRBD1, is unchecked because there is no DNA. This CDR3 is 14 amino acids long. CDR3 amino acids: CASSSGQYNQPQHF.

The gene calls are TRBV6-6 and TRBJ2-3; without DNA, the TCRdb call of TRBD1 cannot be checked. The CDR3 length is 16 residues. The germline V gene encodes CDR1 MNHNY and CDR2 SVGAGI (reference sequence). The CDR3 here is CASSPSSPSGTDTQYF.

The V call is TRBV4-1, the J call TRBJ2-7; TCRdb selects TRBD1, and the lack of DNA leaves this call unchecked. The CDR3 covers 14 residues. The germline gives CDR1 MGHRA, CDR2 YSYEKL. The CDR3 reads CASSQAGRSYEQYF.

The chain recombines TRBV7-9 with TRBJ2-1; TCRdb's D call, TRBD2, is unchecked because there is no DNA. CDR3 size: 13 residues. In germline, CDR1 is SEHNR, CDR2 FQNEAQ (reference sequence). The CDR3 reads CAITEVINNEQFF.

The chain combines TRBV29-1 with TRBJ2-7; TCRdb lists TRBD1, though no DNA is available to test this call. The CDR3 is 13 amino acids. Germline CDR1 SQVTM, CDR2 ANQGSEA. The CDR3 loop is CSVNPGQGNEQYF.

The genes are TRBV5-1 and TRBJ2-1. The CDR3 is 13 residues long. CDR1 and CDR2 (germline): SGHRS, YFSETQ. CDR3 region: CASSPGEGNEQFF.

The chain combines TRBV29-1 with TRBJ2-1. The V gene's germline CDR1 is SQVTM and CDR2 ANQGSEA. The length of the CDR3 is 12 residues. CDR3 sequence reads: CSVYDLWNEQFF.

The J gene is TRBJ1-2, the V gene TRBV9. The CDR3 contains 15 residues. Germline CDR1 is SGDLS and CDR2 is YYNGEE. The CDR3 loop is CASSPDGLYNYGYTF.

V and J are TRBV29-1 and TRBJ2-3; the D call from TCRdb, TRBD1, cannot be confirmed without DNA. CDR1 SQVTM and CDR2 ANQGSEA come from the germline V gene. The CDR3 length is 17 residues. Here the CDR3 reads CSVEYTIQGTFTDTQYF.

This CDR3 reads CASSKRGREEQYF. This chain uses TRBV21-1 with TRBJ2-7; no DNA is available, so the TRBD1 call from TCRdb remains unchecked. TRBV21-1 is designated a pseudogene. The CDR3 contains 13 residues.

The chain links TRBV7-9 to TRBJ2-1; TCRdb proposes TRBD2, but this gene call is untestable without DNA. The length of the CDR3 is 16 residues. Germline-derived CDR1 and CDR2 are SEHNR and FQNEAQ (reference sequence). The CDR3: CASSLVAEPSYNEQFF.

The V call is TRBV29-1, the J call TRBJ1-2. The CDR3 has 14 residues. Germline CDR1 and CDR2: SQVTM and ANQGSEA. The CDR3 here is CSVDRTARNYGYTF.

The chain couples TRBV6-2 or TRBV6-3 to TRBJ2-3. The length of the CDR3 is 13 residues. Germline V CDR1 and CDR2: MNHEY, SVGEGT. This CDR3 is CASSWAPTDTQYF.

This chain connects TRBV29-1 to TRBJ2-3; without DNA, the TCRdb call of TRBD1 cannot be checked. The CDR3 length is 14 residues. Germline assignment: CDR1 SQVTM and CDR2 ANQGSEA. The CDR3 region is CSVEEDILGDTQYF.

V usage is TRBV7-9 and J usage is TRBJ2-1; TCRdb reports TRBD1, a call that lacks DNA to check it against. The CDR3 spans 17 residues. CDR1 and CDR2 (germline): SEHNR, FQNEAQ (reference sequence). CDR3 residues: CASSRLEGQGVYNEQFF.

The chain couples TRBV7-3 to TRBJ2-1; lacking DNA, the TRBD1 call made by TCRdb goes unchecked. Germline V gene data show CDR1 as SGHTA and CDR2 as FQGTGA. The CDR3 sequence is 14 residues long. CDR3 residues: CASGGQGVENEQFF.

This CDR3 reads CSVTSEGLDGYTF. The chain employs TRBV29-1 and TRBJ1-2. Germline-derived CDR1 and CDR2 are SQVTM and ANQGSEA. The CDR3 extends over 13 amino acids.

V usage is TRBV29-1 and J usage is TRBJ1-1; the TCRdb D gene call, TRBD1, has no DNA to confirm it. The CDR3 totals 13 residues. CDR1 and CDR2 from the germline V gene are SQVTM and ANQGSEA. The CDR3 is CSILKGGNTEAFF.